The entry below gives a single T cell receptor (beta chain) sequence along with its context. What it binds is unknown. These data originate in a study of cytomegalovirus exposure and HLA in healthy donors. With 60 Vbeta and 13 Jbeta primers, the PCR was carried out. Data came from immunoSEQ multiplex PCR; TCRdb stores just in-frame clones and leaves some out. The table records 200,000 to 250,000 clones, less than 85% of them present only once. Findings of the study overall: Cytomegalovirus association was listed for 150 or so TCR beta chains. Researchers reported that a few CMV-associated chains were confirmed in vitro as CMV antigen-specific.

The source material was PBMCs. This receptor was obtained from a girl aged 2 to 9 in good health and CMV-seronegative.

Written as DNA, the CDR3 is TGTGCCTGGACCAAGGAGGGAGGATATGGCTACACCTTC. Protein sequence: CAWTKEGGYGYTF. The gene calls are TRBV30 and TRBJ1-2; D is unresolved. Germline assignment: CDR1 GTSNPN and CDR2 SVGIG (reference sequence). Trimming stripped 4 bases from V and 5 bases from J, with 14 bases between. The CDR3 is 13 amino acids.